The 4 T cell receptor beta chains reported below all come from one sample, sequenced in a study of cytomegalovirus exposure and HLA in healthy donors. PCR used 60 Vbeta primers and 13 Jbeta primers. TCRdb's table, derived via immunoSEQ multiplex PCR, lists solely in-frame clones and lacks some. The table shows 110,000 or so clones, with 82% occurring only once. The sample was PBMCs. These receptors all come from a woman younger than 35 in good health and CMV-seronegative.

This chain joins TRBV9 and TRBJ2-1; 9 bases align to TRBD2. Germline CDR1 reads SGDLS; CDR2 reads YYNGEE. V dropped 0 bases and J dropped 5; count of bases not matched to a gene: 9. This CDR3 is 17 amino acids long. The chain's CDR3 is CASSVGLERGAHNEQFF. The CDR3 region has the DNA TGTGCCAGCAGCGTAGGTCTCGAGCGGGGGGCCCACAATGAGCAGTTCTTC.

The chain recombines TRBV5-1 with TRBJ1-4; 8 nucleotides match TRBD1. The germline V gene encodes CDR1 SGHRS and CDR2 YFSETQ. This CDR3 contains 15 residues. Germline trimming cut 0 bases from V and 7 bases from J; bases unmatched to any gene: 5. The CDR3 bases are TGCGCCAGCAGCTTGGACGGACAGGGAGGTGAAAAACTGTTTTTT. Translating it yields CASSLDGQGGEKLFF.

The chain couples TRBV6-6 to TRBJ2-2, with D possibly TRBD1 on 6 matching bases. Germline-derived CDR1 and CDR2 are MNHNY and SVGAGI (reference sequence). CDR3 length: 14 amino acids. Trimming took 4 bases from V and 4 from J, leaving 10 bases between them. This CDR3 is CASSLQGATGELFF. In DNA form, the CDR3 reads TGTGCCAGCAGTTTACAGGGTGCCACCGGGGAGCTGTTTTTT.

The chain employs TRBV2 and TRBJ2-2; 8 bases agree with TRBD2. The junction had 11 bases not matched to a gene; V was cut back by 10 bases and J by 4 bases. The germline CDR1 and CDR2 sequences are SNHLY and FYNNEI. The CDR3 covers 15 residues. The CDR3, as DNA: TGTGCCACCAAAAGCGGGAGTTCGAGCACCGGGGAGCTGTTTTTT. Residues: CATKSGSSSTGELFF. Filled out from reference TRBV2 and TRBJ2-2, the complete variable domain reads EPEVTQTPSHQVTQMGQEVILRCVPISNHLYFYWYRQILGQKVEFLVSFYNNEISEKSEIFDDQFSVERPDGSNFTLKIRSTKLEDSAMYFCATKSGSSSTGELFFGEGSRLTVL.